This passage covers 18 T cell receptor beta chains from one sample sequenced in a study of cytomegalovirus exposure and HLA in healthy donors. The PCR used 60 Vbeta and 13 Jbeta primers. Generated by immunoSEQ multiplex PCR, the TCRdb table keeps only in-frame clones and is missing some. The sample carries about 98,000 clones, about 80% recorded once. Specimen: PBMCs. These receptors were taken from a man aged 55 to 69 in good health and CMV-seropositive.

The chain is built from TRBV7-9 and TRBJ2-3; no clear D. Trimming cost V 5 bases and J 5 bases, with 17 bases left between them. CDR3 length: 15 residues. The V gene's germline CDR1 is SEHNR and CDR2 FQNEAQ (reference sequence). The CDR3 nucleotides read TGTGCCAGCAGCCCAAAATGGCGGTTAGGAGATACGCAGTATTTT. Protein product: CASSPKWRLGDTQYF.

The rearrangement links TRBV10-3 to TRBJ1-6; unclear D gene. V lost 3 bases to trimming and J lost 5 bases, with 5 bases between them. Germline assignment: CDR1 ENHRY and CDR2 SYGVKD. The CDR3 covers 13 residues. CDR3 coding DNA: TGTGCCATCAGTGAACAGAATAATTCACCCCTCCACTTT. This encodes CAISEQNNSPLHF.

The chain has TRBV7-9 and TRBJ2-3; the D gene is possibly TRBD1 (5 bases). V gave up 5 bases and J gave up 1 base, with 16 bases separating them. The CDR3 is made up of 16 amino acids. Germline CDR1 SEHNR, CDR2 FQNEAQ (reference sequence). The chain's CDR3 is CASSPRRQYGTDTQYF. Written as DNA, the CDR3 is TGTGCCAGCAGCCCCCGGCGACAGTACGGCACAGATACGCAGTATTTT.

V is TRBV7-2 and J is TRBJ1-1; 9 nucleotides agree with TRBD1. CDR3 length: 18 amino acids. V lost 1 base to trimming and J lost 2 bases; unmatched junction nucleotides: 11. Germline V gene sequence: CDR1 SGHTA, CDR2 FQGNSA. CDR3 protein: CASSLVSWWTGDNTEAFF. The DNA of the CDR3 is TGTGCCAGCAGCTTAGTAAGTTGGTGGACAGGGGATAACACTGAAGCTTTCTTT.

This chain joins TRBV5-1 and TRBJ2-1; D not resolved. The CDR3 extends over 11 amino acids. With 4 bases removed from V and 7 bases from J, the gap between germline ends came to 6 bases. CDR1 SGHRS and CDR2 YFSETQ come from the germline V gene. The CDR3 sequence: CASSMRNEQFF. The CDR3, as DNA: TGCGCCAGCAGCATGAGGAATGAGCAGTTCTTC.

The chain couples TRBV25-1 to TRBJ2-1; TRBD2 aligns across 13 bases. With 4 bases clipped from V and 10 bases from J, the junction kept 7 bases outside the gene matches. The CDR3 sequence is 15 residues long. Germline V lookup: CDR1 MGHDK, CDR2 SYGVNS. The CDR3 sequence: CASSATSGGGGEQFF. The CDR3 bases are TGTGCCAGCAGTGCTACTAGCGGGGGGGGAGGGGAGCAGTTCTTC.

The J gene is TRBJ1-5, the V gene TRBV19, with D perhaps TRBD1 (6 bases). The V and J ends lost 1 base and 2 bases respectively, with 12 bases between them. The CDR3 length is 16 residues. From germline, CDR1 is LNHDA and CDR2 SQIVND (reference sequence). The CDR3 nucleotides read TGTGCCAGTAGTATAGGGACAGTTACCCGCAATCAGCCCCAGCATTTT. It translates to CASSIGTVTRNQPQHF.

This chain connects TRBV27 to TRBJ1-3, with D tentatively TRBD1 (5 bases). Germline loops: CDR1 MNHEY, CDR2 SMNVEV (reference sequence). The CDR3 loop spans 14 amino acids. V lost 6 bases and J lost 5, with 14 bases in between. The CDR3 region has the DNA TGTGCCAGCAGGAGTAGAGCAGGGAGAAACACCATATATTTT. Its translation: CASRSRAGRNTIYF.

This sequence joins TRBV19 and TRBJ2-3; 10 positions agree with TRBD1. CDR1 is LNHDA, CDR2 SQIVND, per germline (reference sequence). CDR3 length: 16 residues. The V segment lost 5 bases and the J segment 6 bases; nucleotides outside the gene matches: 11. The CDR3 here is CASSPGQGGSSDTQYF. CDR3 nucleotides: TGTGCCAGTAGTCCCGGACAGGGGGGCTCTTCTGATACGCAGTATTTT.

The DNA for the CDR3 is TGTGCCAGCAGCCTCGGCTCTGGGAGGGAGACCCAGTACTTC. It yields the protein CASSLGSGRETQYF. J is TRBJ2-5 and V is TRBV6-1; maybe TRBD2 (6 bases). The CDR3 has 14 amino acids. Germline CDR1 MNHNS, CDR2 SASEGT. The germline V and J ends were trimmed by 6 bases and 5 bases, with 16 bases remaining between them.

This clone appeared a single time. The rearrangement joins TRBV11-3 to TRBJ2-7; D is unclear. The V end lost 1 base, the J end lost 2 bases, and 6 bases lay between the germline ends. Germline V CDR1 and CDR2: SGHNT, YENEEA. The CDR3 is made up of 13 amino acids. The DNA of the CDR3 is TGTGCCAGCAGCTTAGGGCCAACCTACGAGCAGTACTTC. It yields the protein CASSLGPTYEQYF.

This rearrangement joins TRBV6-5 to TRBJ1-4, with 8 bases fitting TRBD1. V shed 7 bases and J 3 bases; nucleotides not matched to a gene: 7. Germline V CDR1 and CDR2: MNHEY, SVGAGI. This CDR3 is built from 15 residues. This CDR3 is CASTRSDRANEKLFF. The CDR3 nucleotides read TGTGCCAGCACGAGGTCGGACAGGGCTAATGAAAAACTGTTTTTT.

DNA of the CDR3: TGTGCCAGCAGCTTATGGACTAGCGGGGGCACAGATACGCAGTATTTT. The encoded protein is CASSLWTSGGTDTQYF. The chain is built from TRBV5-8 and TRBJ2-3; 12 bases fit TRBD2. After removal of 2 bases from V and 1 base from J, the junction contained 2 bases not matched to a gene. Germline V CDR1 and CDR2: SGHTS, YDEGEE. The CDR3 is 16 amino acids.

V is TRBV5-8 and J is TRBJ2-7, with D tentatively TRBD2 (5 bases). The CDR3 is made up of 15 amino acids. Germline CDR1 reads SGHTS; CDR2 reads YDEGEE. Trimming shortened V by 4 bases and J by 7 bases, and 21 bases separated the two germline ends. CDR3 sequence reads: CASSINLSGLGEQYF. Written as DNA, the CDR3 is TGTGCCAGCAGCATTAATCTCAGCGGTTTAGGTGAGCAGTACTTC.

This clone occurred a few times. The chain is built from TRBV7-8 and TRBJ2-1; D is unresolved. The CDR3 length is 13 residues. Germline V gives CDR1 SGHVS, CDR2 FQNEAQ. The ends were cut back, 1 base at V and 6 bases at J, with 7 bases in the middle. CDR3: CASSLDVSNEQFF. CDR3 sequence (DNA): TGTGCCAGCAGCTTAGACGTTAGCAATGAGCAGTTCTTC. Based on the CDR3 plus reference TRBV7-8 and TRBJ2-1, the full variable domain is GAGVSQSPRYKVAKRGQDVALRCDPISGHVSLFWYQQALGQGPEFLTYFQNEAQLDKSGLPSDRFFAERPEGSVSTLKIQRTQQEDSAVYLCASSLDVSNEQFFGPGTRLTVL.

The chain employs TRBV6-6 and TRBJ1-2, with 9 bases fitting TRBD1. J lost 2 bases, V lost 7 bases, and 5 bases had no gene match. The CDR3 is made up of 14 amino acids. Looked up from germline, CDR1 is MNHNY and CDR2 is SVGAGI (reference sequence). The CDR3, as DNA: TGTGCCAGCAAAGGACAGGGGCTGAACTATGGCTACACCTTC. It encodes CASKGQGLNYGYTF.

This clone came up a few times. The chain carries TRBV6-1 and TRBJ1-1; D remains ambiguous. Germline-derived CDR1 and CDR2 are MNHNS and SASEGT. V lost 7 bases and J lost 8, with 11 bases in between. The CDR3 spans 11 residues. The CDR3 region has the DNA TGTGCCAGCACCGCCCAGGCAGAAGCTTTCTTT. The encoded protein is CASTAQAEAFF.

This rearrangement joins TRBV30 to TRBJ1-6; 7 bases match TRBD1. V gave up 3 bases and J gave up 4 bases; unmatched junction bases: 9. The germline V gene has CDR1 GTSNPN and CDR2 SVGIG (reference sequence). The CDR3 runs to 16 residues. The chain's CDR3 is CAWSREGARYNSPLHF. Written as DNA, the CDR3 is TGTGCCTGGAGCCGGGAGGGGGCGCGGTATAATTCACCCCTCCACTTT.